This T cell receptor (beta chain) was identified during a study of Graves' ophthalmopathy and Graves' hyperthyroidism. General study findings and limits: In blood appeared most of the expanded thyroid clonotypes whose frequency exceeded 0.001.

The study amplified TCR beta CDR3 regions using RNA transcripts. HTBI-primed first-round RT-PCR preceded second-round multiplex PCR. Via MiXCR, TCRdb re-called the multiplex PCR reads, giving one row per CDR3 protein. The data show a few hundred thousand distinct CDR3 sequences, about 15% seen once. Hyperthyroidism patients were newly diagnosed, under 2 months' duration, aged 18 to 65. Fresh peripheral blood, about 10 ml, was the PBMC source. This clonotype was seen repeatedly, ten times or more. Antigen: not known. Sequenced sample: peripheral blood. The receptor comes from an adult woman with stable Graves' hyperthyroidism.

The CDR3 sequence is CASTQTGFTEAFF. In DNA, the CDR3 is TGTGCCAGCACTCAGACAGGGTTCACTGAAGCTTTCTTT. The genes are TRBV2 and TRBJ1-1, with 7 bases identical to TRBD1. CDR1 and CDR2 (germline): SNHLY, FYNNEI. This CDR3 spans 13 amino acids. Trimming removed 7 bases from V and 4 bases from J; junction bases left unmatched: 6.